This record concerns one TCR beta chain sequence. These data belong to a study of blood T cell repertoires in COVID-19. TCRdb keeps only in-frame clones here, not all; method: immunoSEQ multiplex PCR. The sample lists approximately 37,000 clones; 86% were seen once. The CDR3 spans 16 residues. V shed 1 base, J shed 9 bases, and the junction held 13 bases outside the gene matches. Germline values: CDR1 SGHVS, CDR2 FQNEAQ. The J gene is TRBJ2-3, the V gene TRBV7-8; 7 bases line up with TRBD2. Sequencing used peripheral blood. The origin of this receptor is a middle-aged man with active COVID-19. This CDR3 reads CASSLDRASGPQTQYF. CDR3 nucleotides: TGTGCCAGCAGCTTAGATAGGGCTAGCGGCCCTCAGACGCAGTATTTT.